This T cell receptor beta chain was obtained from a study of response to subunit inactivated influenza vaccine. Study conclusions and caveats: The authors proposed limited new T cell recruitment per seasonal influenza vaccination.

Germline V gene lookup returns CDR1 SGHAT and CDR2 FQDESV (reference sequence). This CDR3 is built from 14 residues. The ends were cut back, 2 bases at V and 7 bases at J, with 15 bases in the middle. Note on this clonotype: What it binds is not known.

TCRdb re-called the RT-PCR reads through MiXCR, storing one row per CDR3 protein. The sample contains hundreds of thousands of distinct CDR3 sequences, approximately 24% of which appear only once. This TCR was sampled from a man between 50 and 59 years old who received an inactivated influenza vaccine. The chain has TRBV11-1 and TRBJ2-7; no reliable D call. Specimen: CD4+ T cells sorted from PBMCs, collected about 5 days after vaccination. The CDR3 DNA is TGTGCCAGCAGCTTATCTCGGGCACAAGTGGAGCAGTACTTC. It encodes CASSLSRAQVEQYF.